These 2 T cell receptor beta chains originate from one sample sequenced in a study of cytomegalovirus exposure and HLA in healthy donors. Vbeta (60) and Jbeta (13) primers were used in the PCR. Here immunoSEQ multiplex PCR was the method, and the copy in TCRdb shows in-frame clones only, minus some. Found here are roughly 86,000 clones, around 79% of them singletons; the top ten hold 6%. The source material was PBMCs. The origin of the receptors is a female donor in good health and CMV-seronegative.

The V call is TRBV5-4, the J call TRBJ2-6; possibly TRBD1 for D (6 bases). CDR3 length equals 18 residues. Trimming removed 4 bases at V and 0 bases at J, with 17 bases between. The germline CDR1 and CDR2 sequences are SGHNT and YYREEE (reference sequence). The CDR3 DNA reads TGTGCCAGCAGCACGGGGACACTGGGGATCTCTGGGGCCAACGTCCTGACTTTC. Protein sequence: CASSTGTLGISGANVLTF.

The CDR3 sequence is CASSFISPLAGGNQPQHF. CDR3 sequence (DNA): TGTGCCAGCAGCTTCATATCCCCCCTTGCTGGCGGTAATCAGCCCCAGCATTTT. This sequence joins TRBV7-2 and TRBJ1-5; no definite D call. Trimming stripped 3 bases from V and 4 bases from J, with 22 bases between. CDR3 length: 18 residues. The germline V gene has CDR1 SGHTA and CDR2 FQGNSA.